This T cell receptor beta chain originates from a study of T cell clones after liver transplantation. Looking at the study overall: Post-transplant blood was tracked for graft-donor-reactive T cell clones identified in a pre-transplant mixed lymphocyte reaction. Graft-donor-reactive sequences were compared with third-party-reactive TCRbeta sequences from pre-transplant mixed lymphocyte reactions. Draws occurred before transplant, before withdrawal, and after complete or failed withdrawal. Study-level results: Circulating graft-donor-reactive CD4 TCRbeta sequences fell significantly post-transplant in most of the 8 subjects.

In its sample, this clone was seen many times. No antigen is known for it. The same CDR3 arises from other DNA sequences in this sample as well. Assay used: immunoSEQ multiplex PCR; TCRdb lists only in-frame clones, some missing. In the table there are fewer than 85,000 clones, 80% of which are singletons. The TCR comes from a human patient who received a liver transplant. Some T cells may be supplied by the graft donor. Material: CD4+ T cells from blood, obtained 12 months after liver transplant.

The CDR3 is CASSQSRYGYTF. The CDR3 DNA reads as TGCGCCAGCAGCCAAAGCCGGTATGGCTACACCTTC. The V gene is TRBV4-1, the J gene TRBJ1-2, with D unresolved. CDR1 and CDR2 (germline): MGHRA, YSYEKL. The CDR3 extends over 12 amino acids. Between the trimmed V and J ends, which lost 2 bases and 5 bases, there was a span of 6 bases.